This TCR beta chain was identified in a study of T cell changes during pregnancy in multiple sclerosis. J was trimmed by 7 bases and V by 1 base; bases with no gene match: 11. Germline lookup yields CDR1 SGHNT and CDR2 YYREEE (reference sequence). The length of the CDR3 is 16 residues. Sequenced by immunoSEQ multiplex PCR; TCRdb stores in-frame clones only, minus some. Among tens of thousands of clones listed, roughly nine tenths were seen once. The chain combines TRBV5-4 with TRBJ2-4, with 7 bases that match TRBD1. This receptor was obtained from a female donor in good health, enrolled as a control in a pregnancy study. The sample consisted of peripheral blood, taken in the first trimester of pregnancy. CDR3 sequence reads: CASSLPLRGGVNIQYF. CDR3 coding DNA: TGTGCCAGCAGCTTGCCACTACGAGGGGGCGTGAACATTCAGTACTTC. The variable domain in full, with the rest retrieved from reference TRBV5-4 and TRBJ2-4, is ETGVTQSPTHLIKTRGQQVTLRCSSQSGHNTVSWYQQALGQGPQFIFQYYREEENGRGNFPPRFSGLQFPNYSSELNVNALELDDSALYLCASSLPLRGGVNIQYFGAGTRLSVL.